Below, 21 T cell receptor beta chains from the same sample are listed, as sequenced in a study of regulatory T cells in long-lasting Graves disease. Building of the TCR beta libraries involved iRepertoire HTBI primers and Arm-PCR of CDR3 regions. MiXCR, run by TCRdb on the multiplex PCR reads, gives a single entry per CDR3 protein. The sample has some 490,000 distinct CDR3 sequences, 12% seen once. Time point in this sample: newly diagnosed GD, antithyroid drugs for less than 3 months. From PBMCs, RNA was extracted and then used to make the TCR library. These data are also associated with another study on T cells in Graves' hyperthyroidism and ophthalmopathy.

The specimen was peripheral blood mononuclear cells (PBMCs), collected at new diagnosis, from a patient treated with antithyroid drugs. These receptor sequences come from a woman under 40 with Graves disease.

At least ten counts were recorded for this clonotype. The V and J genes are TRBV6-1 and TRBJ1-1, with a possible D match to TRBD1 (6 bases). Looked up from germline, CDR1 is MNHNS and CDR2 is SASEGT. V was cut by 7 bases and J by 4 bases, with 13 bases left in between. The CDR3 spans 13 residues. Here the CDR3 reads CASTIPGVTEAFF. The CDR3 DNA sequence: TGTGCCAGCACCATACCAGGGGTCACTGAAGCTTTCTTT.

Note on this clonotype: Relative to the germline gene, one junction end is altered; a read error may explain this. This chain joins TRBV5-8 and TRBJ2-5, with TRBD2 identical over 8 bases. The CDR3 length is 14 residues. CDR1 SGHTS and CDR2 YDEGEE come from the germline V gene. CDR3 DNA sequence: TGCGCCAGCAGCCAAGGGGGACTAGAGGAGACCCAGTACTTC. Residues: CASSQGGLEETQYF.

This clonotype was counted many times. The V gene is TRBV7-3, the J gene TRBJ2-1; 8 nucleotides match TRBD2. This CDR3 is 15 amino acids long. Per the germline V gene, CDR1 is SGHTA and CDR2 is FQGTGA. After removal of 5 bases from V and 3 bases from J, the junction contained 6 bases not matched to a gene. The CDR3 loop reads CASSVIAGNYNEQFF. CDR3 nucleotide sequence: TGTGCCAGCAGCGTGATAGCGGGGAACTACAATGAGCAGTTCTTC.

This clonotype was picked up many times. CDR3 DNA: TGTGCCAGCGGGCCTGGGACGGGAGTTTCCTACAATGAGCAGTTCTTC. Protein product: CASGPGTGVSYNEQFF. The chain employs TRBV7-9 and TRBJ2-1, with D maybe TRBD2 (6 bases). CDR3 length equals 16 residues. Trimming pared 8 bases from V and 1 base from J, leaving 18 bases between. Germline values: CDR1 SEHNR, CDR2 FQNEAQ (reference sequence).

The CDR3 DNA is TGTGCCAGCAGCCCCAACCAGGGACAGGGGAGCTCTGGGGCCAACGTCCTGACTTTC. Its translation: CASSPNQGQGSSGANVLTF. The J gene is TRBJ2-6, the V gene TRBV11-2; TRBD1 matches at 10 bases. This CDR3 is built from 19 residues. J was trimmed by 0 bases and V by 5 bases; bases with no gene match: 10. The V gene's germline CDR1 is SGHAT and CDR2 FQNNGV. The full variable domain, rest sourced from reference TRBV11-2 and TRBJ2-6, is EAGVAQSPRYKIIEKRQSVAFWCNPISGHATLYWYQQILGQGPKLLIQFQNNGVVDDSQLPKDRFSAERLKGVDSTLKIQPAKLEDSAVYLCASSPNQGQGSSGANVLTFGAGSRLTVL.

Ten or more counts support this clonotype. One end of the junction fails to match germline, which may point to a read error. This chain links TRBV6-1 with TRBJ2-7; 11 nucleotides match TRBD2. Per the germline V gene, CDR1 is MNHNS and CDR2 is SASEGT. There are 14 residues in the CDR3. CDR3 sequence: CACSTLAGVYEQYF. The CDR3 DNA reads TGTGCCTGCAGCACACTAGCGGGAGTGTACGAGCAGTACTTC.

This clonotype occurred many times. The CDR3 DNA reads TGCAGCGTTGAAGATCGGGGAGCGGGCAAGCAGTACTTC. This encodes CSVEDRGAGKQYF. The chain recombines TRBV29-1 with TRBJ2-7, with D tentatively TRBD2 (6 bases). The ends were cut back, 0 bases at V and 8 bases at J, with 14 bases in the middle. This CDR3 has 13 residues. The germline V gene has CDR1 SQVTM and CDR2 ANQGSEA.

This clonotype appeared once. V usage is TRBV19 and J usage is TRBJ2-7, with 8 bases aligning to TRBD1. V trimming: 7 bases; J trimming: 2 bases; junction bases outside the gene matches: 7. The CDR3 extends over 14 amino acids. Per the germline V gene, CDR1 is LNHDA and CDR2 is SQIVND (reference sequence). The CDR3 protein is CASTEDRATYEQYF. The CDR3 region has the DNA TGTGCCAGTACCGAGGACAGGGCCACCTACGAGCAGTACTTC.

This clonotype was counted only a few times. The CDR3 reads CASSSYVGVPPLHF. For the CDR3, the DNA is TGTGCCAGCAGTTCTTACGTTGGGGTTCCACCCCTCCACTTT. The chain has TRBV6-2 or TRBV6-3 and TRBJ1-6; no reliable D call. This CDR3 is built from 14 residues. V lost 4 bases and J 11 bases, leaving 15 bases between the germline ends. The germline V gene encodes CDR1 MNHEY and CDR2 SVGEGT.

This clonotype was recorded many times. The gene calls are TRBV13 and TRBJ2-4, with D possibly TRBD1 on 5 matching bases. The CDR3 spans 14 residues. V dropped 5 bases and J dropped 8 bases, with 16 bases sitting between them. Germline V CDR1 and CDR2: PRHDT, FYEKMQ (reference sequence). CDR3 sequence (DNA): TGTGCCAGCAGCGATCGGCAGGGCGCGGACATTCAGTACTTC. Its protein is CASSDRQGADIQYF.

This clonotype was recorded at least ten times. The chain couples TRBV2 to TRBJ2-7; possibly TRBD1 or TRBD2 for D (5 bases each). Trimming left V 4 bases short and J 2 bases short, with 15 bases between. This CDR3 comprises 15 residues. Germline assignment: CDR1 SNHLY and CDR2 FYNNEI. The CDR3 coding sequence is TGTGCCAGCAGTGGTACCGGGACGCTTACCTACGAGCAGTACTTC. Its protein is CASSGTGTLTYEQYF.

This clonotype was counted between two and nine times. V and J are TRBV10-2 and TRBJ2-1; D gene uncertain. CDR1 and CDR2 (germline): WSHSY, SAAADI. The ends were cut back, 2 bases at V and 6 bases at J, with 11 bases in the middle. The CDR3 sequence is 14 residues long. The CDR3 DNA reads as TGCGCCAGCAGTGAGCCCGGGTTGCTCAATGAGCAGTTCTTC. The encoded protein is CASSEPGLLNEQFF.

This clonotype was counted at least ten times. The CDR3 DNA sequence: TGTGCCAGCAGAAAGACCACTAGCGGGGTCCCCAATGAGCAGTTCTTC. This gives the protein CASRKTTSGVPNEQFF. The chain joins TRBV12-3 or TRBV12-4 to TRBJ2-1, with 10 bases identical to TRBD2. The CDR3 is 16 residues long. With V trimmed by 6 bases and J by 6 bases, 11 bases remained unmatched.

CDR3 region: CAVSVAGGNSGANVLTF. The CDR3 DNA reads TGTGCCGTCTCTGTCGCAGGGGGTAACTCTGGGGCCAACGTCCTGACTTTC. The V call is TRBV6-1, the J call TRBJ2-6; 7 bases align to TRBD1. V gave up 11 bases and J gave up 0 bases; unmatched junction bases: 13. The germline V gene encodes CDR1 MNHNS and CDR2 SASEGT. The CDR3 has 17 residues.

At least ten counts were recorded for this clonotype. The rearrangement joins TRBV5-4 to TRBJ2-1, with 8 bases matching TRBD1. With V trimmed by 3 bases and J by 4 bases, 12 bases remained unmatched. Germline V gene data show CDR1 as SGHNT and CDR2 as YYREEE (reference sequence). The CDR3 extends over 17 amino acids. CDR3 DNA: TGTGCCAGCAGCTCGGATACCTGGGACAGGCGGTACAATGAGCAGTTCTTC. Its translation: CASSSDTWDRRYNEQFF. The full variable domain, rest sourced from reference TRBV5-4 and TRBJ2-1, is ETGVTQSPTHLIKTRGQQVTLRCSSQSGHNTVSWYQQALGQGPQFIFQYYREEENGRGNFPPRFSGLQFPNYSSELNVNALELDDSALYLCASSSDTWDRRYNEQFFGPGTRLTVL.

The CDR3 coding sequence is TGTGCCTGGAGCGGAAAGGGACAGGGGGGATCACCCCTCCACTTT. The encoded protein is CAWSGKGQGGSPLHF. V usage is TRBV30 and J usage is TRBJ1-6; the match to TRBD1 covers 11 bases. J lost 10 bases, V lost 3 bases, and 8 bases had no gene match. The CDR3 runs 15 residues. Per germline, CDR1 GTSNPN and CDR2 SVGIG (reference sequence).

The CDR3 is CATYSEHTTTIYF. CDR3 sequence (DNA): TGTGCCACCTACAGCGAACATACCACCACCATATATTTT. The gene calls are TRBV19 and TRBJ1-3; D call uncertain. Trimming took 10 bases from V and 9 from J, leaving 19 bases between them. This CDR3 has 13 residues. CDR1 and CDR2 from the germline V gene are LNHDA and SQIVND (reference sequence). The complete variable domain, with remaining parts taken from reference TRBV19 and TRBJ1-3, reads DGGITQSPKYLFRKEGQNVTLSCEQNLNHDAMYWYRQDPGQGLRLIYYSQIVNDFQKGDIAEGYSVSREKKESFPLTVTSAQKNPTAFYLCATYSEHTTTIYFGEGSWLTVV.

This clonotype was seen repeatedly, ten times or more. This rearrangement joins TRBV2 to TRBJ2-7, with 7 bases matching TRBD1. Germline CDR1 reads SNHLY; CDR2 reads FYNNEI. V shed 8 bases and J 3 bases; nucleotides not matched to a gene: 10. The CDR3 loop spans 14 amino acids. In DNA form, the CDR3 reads TGTGCCAGCCAAGTTGAGGGGGCGAGCTACGAGCAGTACTTC. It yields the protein CASQVEGASYEQYF.

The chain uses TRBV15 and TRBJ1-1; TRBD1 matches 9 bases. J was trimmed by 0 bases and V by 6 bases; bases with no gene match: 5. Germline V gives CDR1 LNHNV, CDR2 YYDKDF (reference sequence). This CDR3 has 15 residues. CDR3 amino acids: CATSVDRGMNTEAFF. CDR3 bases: TGTGCCACCAGTGTGGACAGGGGCATGAACACTGAAGCTTTCTTT.

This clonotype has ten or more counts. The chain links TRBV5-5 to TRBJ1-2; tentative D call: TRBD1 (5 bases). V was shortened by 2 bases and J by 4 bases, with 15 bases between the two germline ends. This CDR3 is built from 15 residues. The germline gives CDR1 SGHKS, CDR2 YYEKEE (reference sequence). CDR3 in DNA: TGTGCCAGCAGCTTTGATTGGGGGGTCGGCTATGGCTACACCTTC. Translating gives CASSFDWGVGYGYTF.

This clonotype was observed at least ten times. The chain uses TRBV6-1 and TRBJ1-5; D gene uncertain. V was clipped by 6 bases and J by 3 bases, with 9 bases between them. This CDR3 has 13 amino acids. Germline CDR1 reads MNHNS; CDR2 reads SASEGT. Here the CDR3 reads CASRLTPNQPQHF. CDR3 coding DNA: TGTGCCAGCAGACTGACACCCAATCAGCCCCAGCATTTT.